This T cell receptor beta chain was sequenced in a study of cytomegalovirus exposure and HLA in healthy donors. V gave up 2 bases and J gave up 6 bases, with 12 bases separating them. The CDR3 sequence is 14 residues long. CDR1 and CDR2 (germline): LGHNA, YSLEER. As to this clone: What it binds is unknown.

The PCR contained 60 Vbeta and 13 Jbeta primers. Sequencing was performed with immunoSEQ multiplex PCR; in TCRdb, only in-frame clones are kept and a portion is missing. The profile shows about 130,000 clones, about 80% of them singletons. Study-wide points: The availability of immune exposure information extended only to CMV serostatus.

This receptor was identified in a man in his thirties or forties in good health and CMV-seronegative. The gene calls are TRBV4-3 and TRBJ2-3; D ambiguous. The sequencing input was PBMCs. The CDR3 sequence: CASSQSKGADTQYF. The CDR3 DNA is TGCGCCAGCAGCCAATCGAAAGGAGCCGATACGCAGTATTTT.